This T cell receptor beta chain comes out of a study of Graves' ophthalmopathy and Graves' hyperthyroidism. Points from the study as a whole: Ophthalmopathy progression was predicted with 70.59% sensitivity and 72% to 80% specificity.

Amplified material comprised TCR beta CDR3 regions derived from RNA transcripts. HTBI primers were used in a first-round RT-PCR, which preceded a second-round multiplex PCR. TCRdb redid the calling of the multiplex PCR reads with MiXCR, one entry per CDR3 protein. The table lists 450,000 or so distinct CDR3 sequences, approximately 14% of them singletons. Of note for this clonotype: Its antigen is still unknown.

This CDR3 has 15 amino acids. CDR1 is SGHRS, CDR2 YFSETQ, per germline. V lost 0 bases to trimming and J lost 3 bases; unmatched junction nucleotides: 1. The receptor was derived from a woman in her twenties or thirties with Graves' ophthalmopathy. This chain joins TRBV5-1 and TRBJ2-2, with 8 bases aligning to TRBD2. The sample taken for sequencing was blood. The CDR3: CASSLDGGDTGELFF. The CDR3 nucleotides are TGCGCCAGCAGCTTGGACGGGGGGGACACCGGGGAGCTGTTTTTT.